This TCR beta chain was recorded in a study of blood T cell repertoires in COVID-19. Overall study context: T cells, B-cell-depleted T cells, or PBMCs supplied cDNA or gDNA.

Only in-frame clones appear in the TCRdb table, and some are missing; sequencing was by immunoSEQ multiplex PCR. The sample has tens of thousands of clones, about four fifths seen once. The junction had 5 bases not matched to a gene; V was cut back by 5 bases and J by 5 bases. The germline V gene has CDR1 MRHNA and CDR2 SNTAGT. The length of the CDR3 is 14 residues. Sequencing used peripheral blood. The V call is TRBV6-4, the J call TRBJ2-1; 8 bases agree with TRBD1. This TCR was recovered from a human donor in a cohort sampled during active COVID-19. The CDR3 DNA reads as TGTGCCAGCAGTCTGGACAGGGCCCACAATGAGCAGTTCTTC. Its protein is CASSLDRAHNEQFF.